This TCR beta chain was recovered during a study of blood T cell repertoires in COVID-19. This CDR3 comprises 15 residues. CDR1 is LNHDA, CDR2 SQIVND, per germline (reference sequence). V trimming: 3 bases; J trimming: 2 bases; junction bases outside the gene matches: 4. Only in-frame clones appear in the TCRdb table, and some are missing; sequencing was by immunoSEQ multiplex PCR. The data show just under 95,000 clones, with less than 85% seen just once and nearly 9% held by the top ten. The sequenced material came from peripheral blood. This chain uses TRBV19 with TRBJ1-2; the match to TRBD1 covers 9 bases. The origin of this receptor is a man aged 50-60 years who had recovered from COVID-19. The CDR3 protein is CASSIPGQGNYGYTF. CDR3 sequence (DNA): TGTGCCAGTAGTATCCCGGGACAGGGCAACTATGGCTACACCTTC.